This T cell receptor beta chain was sequenced for a study of blood T cell repertoires in COVID-19. Germline-derived CDR1 and CDR2 are SGHTS and YDEGEE. Trimming cost V 4 bases and J 8 bases, with 16 bases left between them. The CDR3 spans 14 residues. The data were produced by immunoSEQ multiplex PCR, yet TCRdb's version contains in-frame clones alone and is incomplete. Found here are around 170,000 clones, around 83% of them singletons; the top ten hold around 6.1%. Sequences were obtained from peripheral blood. The rearrangement joins TRBV5-8 to TRBJ2-4; D perhaps matches TRBD2 (6 bases). The clonotype comes from a woman in her 40s with acute or convalescent COVID-19. CDR3 sequence: CASSPGGVGDIQYF. As DNA, the CDR3 is TGTGCCAGCAGCCCCGGAGGGGTGGGTGACATTCAGTACTTC.